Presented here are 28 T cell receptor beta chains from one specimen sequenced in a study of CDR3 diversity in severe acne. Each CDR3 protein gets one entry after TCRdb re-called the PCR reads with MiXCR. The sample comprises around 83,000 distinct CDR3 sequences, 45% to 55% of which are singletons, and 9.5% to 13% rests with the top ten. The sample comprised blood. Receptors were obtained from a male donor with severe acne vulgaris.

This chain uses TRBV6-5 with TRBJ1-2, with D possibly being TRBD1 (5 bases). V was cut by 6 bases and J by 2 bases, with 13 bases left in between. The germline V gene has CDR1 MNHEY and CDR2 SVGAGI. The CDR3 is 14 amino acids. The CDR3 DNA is TGTGCCAGCAGACCAGGGTGGCGGAACTATGGCTACACCTTC. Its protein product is CASRPGWRNYGYTF.

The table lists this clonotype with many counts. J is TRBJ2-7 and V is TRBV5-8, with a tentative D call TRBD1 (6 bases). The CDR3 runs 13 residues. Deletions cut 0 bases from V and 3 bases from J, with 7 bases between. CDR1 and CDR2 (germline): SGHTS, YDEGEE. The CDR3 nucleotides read TGTGCCAGCAGCTTGGAAGGGGGCTACGAGCAGTACTTC. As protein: CASSLEGGYEQYF. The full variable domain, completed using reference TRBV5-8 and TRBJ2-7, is EAGVTQSPTHLIKTRGQQATLRCSPISGHTSVYWYQQALGLGLQFLLWYDEGEERNRGNFPPRFSGRQFPNYSSELNVNALELEDSALYLCASSLEGGYEQYFGPGTRLTVT.

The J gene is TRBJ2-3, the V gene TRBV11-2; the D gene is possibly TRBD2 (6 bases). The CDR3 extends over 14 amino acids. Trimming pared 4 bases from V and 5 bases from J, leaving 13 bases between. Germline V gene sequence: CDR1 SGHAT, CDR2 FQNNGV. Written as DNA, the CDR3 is TGTGCCAGCAGCTCCCCGCGGGGAGAAGATACGCAGTATTTT. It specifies CASSSPRGEDTQYF.

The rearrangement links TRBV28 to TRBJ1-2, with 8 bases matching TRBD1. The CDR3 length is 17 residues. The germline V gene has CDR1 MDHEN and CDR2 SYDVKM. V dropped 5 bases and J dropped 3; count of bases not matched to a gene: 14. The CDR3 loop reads CASSPVGTGVLHYGYTF. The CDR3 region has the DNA TGTGCCAGCAGTCCGGTAGGGACAGGAGTGCTTCACTATGGCTACACCTTC.

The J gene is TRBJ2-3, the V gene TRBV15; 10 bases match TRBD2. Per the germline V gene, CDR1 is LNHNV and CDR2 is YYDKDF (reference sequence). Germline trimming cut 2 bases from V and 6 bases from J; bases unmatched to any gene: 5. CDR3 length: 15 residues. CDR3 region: CATSRTGLAVDTQYF. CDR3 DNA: TGTGCCACCAGCAGAACTGGACTAGCGGTGGATACGCAGTATTTT.

The chain's CDR3 is CASSSEGHEQYF. CDR3 DNA: TGTGCCAGCAGCTCGGAGGGCCACGAGCAGTACTTC. V gene TRBV7-9 combines with J gene TRBJ2-7; maybe TRBD2 (6 bases). The germline CDR1 and CDR2 sequences are SEHNR and FQNEAQ (reference sequence). The length of the CDR3 is 12 residues. Trimming cost V 4 bases and J 5 bases, with 9 bases left between them.

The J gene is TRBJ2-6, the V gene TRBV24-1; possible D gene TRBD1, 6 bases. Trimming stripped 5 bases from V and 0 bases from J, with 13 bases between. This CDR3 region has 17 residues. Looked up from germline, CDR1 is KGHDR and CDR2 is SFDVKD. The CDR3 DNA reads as TGTGCCACCAGTGGCAGGGGACCTAGCTCTGGGGCCAACGTCCTGACTTTC. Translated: CATSGRGPSSGANVLTF.

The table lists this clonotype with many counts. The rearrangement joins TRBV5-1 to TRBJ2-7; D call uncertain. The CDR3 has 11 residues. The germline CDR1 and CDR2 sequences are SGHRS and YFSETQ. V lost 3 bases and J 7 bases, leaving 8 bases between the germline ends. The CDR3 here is CASSSALEQYF. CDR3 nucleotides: TGCGCCAGCAGCTCCGCTTTAGAGCAGTACTTC.

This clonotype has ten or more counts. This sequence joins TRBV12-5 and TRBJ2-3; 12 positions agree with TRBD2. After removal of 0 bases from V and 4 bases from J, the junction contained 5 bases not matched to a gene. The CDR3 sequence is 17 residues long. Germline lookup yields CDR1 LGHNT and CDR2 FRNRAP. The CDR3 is CASGLVGLAGGADTQYF. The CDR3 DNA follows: TGTGCTAGTGGTTTGGTAGGTCTAGCGGGAGGGGCAGATACGCAGTATTTT.

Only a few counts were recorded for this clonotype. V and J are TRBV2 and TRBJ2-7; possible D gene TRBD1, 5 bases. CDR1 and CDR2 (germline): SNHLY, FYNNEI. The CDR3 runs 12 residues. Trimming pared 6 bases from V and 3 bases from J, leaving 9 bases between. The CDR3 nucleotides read TGTGCCAGCAGGGACATTGGCTACGAGCAGTACTTC. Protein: CASRDIGYEQYF.

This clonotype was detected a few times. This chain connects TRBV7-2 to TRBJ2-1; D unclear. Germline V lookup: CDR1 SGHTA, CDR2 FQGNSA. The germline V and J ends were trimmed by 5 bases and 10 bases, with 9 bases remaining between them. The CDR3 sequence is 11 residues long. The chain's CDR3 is CASSGRGEQFF. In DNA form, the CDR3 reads TGTGCCAGCAGCGGCCGTGGGGAGCAGTTCTTC.

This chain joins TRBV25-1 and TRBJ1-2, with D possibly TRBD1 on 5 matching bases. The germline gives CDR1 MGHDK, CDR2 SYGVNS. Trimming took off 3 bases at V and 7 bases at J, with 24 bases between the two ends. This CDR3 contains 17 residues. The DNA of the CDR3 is TGTGCCAGCAGTGAGGGGGTTACAGGACTCCCAATTATTGGCTACACCTTC. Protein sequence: CASSEGVTGLPIIGYTF.

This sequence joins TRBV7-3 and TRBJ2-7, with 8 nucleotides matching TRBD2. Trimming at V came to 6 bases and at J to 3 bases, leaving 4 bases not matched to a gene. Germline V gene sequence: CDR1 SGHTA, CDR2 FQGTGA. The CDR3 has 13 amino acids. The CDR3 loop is CASRVTSGYEQYF. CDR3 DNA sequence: TGTGCCAGCAGAGTTACTAGCGGCTACGAGCAGTACTTC.

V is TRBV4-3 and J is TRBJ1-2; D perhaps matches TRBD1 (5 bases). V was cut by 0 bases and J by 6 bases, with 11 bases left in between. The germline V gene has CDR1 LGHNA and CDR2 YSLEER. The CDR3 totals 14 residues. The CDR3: CASSQEHWGDGYTF. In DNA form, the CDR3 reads TGCGCCAGCAGCCAAGAACATTGGGGGGATGGCTACACCTTC.

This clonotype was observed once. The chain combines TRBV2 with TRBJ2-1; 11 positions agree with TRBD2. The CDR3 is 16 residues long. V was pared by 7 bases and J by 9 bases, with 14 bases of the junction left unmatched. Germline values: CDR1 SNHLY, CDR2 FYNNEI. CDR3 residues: CASMSGRLAGGGEQFF. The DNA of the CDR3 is TGTGCCAGCATGAGCGGGAGGCTAGCGGGAGGCGGTGAGCAGTTCTTC.

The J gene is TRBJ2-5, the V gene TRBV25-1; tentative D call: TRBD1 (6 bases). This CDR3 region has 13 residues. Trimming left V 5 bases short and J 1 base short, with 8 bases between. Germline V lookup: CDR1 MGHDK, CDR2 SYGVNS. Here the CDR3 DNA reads TGTGCCAGCAGTTTCAGGGGCCAAGAGACCCAGTACTTC. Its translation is CASSFRGQETQYF.

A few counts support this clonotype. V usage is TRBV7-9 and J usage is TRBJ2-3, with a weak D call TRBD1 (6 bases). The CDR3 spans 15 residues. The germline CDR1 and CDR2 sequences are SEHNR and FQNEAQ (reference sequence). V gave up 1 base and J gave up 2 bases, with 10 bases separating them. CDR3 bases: TGTGCCAGCAGCTTAGGGACAGCCGTCACAGATACGCAGTATTTT. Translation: CASSLGTAVTDTQYF. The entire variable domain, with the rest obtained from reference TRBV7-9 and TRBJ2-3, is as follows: DTGVSQNPRHKITKRGQNVTFRCDPISEHNRLYWYRQTLGQGPEFLTYFQNEAQLEKSRLLSDRFSAERPKGSFSTLEIQRTEQGDSAMYLCASSLGTAVTDTQYFGPGTRLTVL.

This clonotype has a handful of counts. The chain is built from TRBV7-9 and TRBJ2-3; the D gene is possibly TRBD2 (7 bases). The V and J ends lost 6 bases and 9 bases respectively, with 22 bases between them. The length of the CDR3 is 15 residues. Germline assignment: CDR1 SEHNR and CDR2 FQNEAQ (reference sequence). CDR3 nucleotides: TGTGCCAGCAGGCCCCTGGGGGGGCTGGAGGGAACGCAGTATTTT. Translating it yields CASRPLGGLEGTQYF.

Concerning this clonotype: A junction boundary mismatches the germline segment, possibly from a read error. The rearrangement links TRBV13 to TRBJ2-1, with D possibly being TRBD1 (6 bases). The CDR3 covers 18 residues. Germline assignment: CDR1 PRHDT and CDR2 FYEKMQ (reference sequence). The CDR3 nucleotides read TGTGCCAGCGGCTTAGGGCCCAGGACAGTGCCTGGGTCCAATGAGCAGTTCTTC. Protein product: CASGLGPRTVPGSNEQFF.

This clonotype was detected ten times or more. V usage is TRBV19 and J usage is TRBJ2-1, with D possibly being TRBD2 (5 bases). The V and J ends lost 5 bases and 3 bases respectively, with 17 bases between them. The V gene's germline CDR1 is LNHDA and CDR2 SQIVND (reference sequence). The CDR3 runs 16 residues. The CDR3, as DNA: TGTGCCAGTAGTCCAGGACTTGAGAGCTTCTACAATGAGCAGTTCTTC. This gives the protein CASSPGLESFYNEQFF.

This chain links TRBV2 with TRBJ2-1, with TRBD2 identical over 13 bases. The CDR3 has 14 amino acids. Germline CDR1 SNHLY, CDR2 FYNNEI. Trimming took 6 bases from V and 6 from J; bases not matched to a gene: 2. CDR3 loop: CASRRLAGGNEQFF. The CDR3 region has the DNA TGTGCCAGCAGACGACTAGCGGGAGGCAATGAGCAGTTCTTC. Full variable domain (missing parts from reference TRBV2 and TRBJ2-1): EPEVTQTPSHQVTQMGQEVILRCVPISNHLYFYWYRQILGQKVEFLVSFYNNEISEKSEIFDDQFSVERPDGSNFTLKIRSTKLEDSAMYFCASRRLAGGNEQFFGPGTRLTVL.

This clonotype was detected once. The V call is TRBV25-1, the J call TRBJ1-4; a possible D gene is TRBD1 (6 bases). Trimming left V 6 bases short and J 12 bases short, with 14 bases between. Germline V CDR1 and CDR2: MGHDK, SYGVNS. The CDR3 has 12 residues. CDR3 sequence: CASRRGGEELFF. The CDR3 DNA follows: TGTGCCAGCAGGAGGGGGGGTGAGGAACTGTTTTTT.

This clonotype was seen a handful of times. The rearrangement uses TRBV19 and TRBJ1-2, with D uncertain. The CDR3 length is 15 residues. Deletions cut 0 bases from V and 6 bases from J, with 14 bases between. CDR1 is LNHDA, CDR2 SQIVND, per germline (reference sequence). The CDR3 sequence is CASSIERARGHGYTF. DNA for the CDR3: TGTGCCAGTAGTATAGAAAGGGCCCGAGGCCATGGCTACACCTTC.

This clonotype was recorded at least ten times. CDR3 sequence (DNA): TGTGCCAGCAGCTTGAGCAGGGATGGCTACACCTTC. It encodes CASSLSRDGYTF. The chain is built from TRBV7-8 and TRBJ1-2; D may be TRBD1 (5 bases). V was shortened by 3 bases and J by 6 bases, with 8 bases between the two germline ends. The length of the CDR3 is 12 residues. Germline CDR1 SGHVS, CDR2 FQNEAQ.

CDR3 amino acids: CASSLDSQGRNTIYF. In DNA, the CDR3 is TGTGCCAGCAGTTTAGACTCACAGGGACGAAACACCATATATTTT. This sequence joins TRBV2 and TRBJ1-3; tentative D call: TRBD1 (6 bases). V lost 5 bases and J lost 5, with 16 bases in between. The CDR3 is 15 residues long. Per germline, CDR1 SNHLY and CDR2 FYNNEI.

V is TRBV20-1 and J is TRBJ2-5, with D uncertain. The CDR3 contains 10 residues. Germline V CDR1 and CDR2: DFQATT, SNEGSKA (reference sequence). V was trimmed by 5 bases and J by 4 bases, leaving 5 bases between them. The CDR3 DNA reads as TGCAGTGCTGGGATAGAGACCCAGTACTTC. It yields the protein CSAGIETQYF.

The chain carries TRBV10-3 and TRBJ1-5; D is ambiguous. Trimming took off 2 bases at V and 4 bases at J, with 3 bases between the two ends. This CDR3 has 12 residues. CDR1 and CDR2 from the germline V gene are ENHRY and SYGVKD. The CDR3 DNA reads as TGTGCCATCAGTGAGAGGAATCAGCCCCAGCATTTT. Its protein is CAISERNQPQHF.

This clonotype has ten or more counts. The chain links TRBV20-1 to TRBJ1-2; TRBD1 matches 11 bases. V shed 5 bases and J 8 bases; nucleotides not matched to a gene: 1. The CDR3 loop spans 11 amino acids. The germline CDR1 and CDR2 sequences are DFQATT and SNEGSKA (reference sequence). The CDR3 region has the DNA TGCAGTGCTGGGACAGGGGGGGGCTACACCTTC. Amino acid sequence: CSAGTGGGYTF.